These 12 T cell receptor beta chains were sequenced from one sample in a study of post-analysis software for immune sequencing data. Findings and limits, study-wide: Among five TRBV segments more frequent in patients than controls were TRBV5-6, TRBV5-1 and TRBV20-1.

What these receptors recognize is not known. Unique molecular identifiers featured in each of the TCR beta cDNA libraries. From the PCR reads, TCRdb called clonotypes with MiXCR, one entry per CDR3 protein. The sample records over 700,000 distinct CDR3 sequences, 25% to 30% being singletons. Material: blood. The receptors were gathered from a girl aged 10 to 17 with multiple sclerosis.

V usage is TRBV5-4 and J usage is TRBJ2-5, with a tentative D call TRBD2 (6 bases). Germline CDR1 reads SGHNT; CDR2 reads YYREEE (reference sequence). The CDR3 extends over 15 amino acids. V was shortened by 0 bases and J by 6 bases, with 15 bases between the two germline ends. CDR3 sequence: CASSLGIPGEKTQYF. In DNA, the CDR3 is TGTGCCAGCAGCTTGGGTATCCCGGGAGAAAAGACCCAGTACTTC.

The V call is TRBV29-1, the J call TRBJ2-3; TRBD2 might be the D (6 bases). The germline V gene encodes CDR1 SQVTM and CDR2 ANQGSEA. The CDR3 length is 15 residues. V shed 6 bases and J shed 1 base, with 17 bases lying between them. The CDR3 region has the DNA TGCAGCGTCGCCCGGAGGGGCGGGGGCACAGATACGCAGTATTTT. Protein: CSVARRGGGTDTQYF.

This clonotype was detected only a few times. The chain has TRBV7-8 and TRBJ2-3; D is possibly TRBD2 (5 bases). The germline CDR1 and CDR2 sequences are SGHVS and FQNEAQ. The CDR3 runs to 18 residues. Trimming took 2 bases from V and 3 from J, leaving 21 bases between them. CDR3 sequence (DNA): TGTGCCAGCAGCTTATTAATCCTGAGGGCAGTTCGGACAGATACGCAGTATTTT. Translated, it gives CASSLLILRAVRTDTQYF.

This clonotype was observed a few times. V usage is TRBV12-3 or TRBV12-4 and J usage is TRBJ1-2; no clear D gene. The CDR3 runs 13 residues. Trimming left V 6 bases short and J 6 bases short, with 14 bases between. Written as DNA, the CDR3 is TGTGCCAGCAGAGATAACCGGGAGCATGGCTACACCTTC. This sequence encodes CASRDNREHGYTF.

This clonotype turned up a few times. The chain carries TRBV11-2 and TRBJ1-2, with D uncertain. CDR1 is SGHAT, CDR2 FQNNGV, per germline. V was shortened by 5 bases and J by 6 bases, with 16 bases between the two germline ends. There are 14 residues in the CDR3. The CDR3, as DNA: TGTGCCAGCAGCGCGACGAGGTTTGGGAATGGCTACACCTTC. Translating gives CASSATRFGNGYTF.

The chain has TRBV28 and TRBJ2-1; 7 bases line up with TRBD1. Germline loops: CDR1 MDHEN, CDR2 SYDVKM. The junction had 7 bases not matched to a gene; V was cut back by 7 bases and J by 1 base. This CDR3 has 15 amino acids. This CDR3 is CASKQQGWSYNEQFF. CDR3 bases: TGTGCCAGCAAACAACAGGGGTGGTCCTACAATGAGCAGTTCTTC.

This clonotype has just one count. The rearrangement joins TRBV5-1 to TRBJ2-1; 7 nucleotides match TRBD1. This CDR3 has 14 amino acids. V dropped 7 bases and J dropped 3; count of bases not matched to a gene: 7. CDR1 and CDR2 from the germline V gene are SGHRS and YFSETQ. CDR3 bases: TGCGCCAGCTTCTCCGGGACAGTCTACAATGAGCAGTTCTTC. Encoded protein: CASFSGTVYNEQFF.

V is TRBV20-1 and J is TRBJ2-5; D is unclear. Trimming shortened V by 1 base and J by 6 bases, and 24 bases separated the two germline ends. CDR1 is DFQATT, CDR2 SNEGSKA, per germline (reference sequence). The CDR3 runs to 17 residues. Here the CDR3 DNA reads TGCAGTGCTAGAGCTGGGGAATCATTAGGAACACAAAAGACCCAGTACTTC. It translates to CSARAGESLGTQKTQYF.

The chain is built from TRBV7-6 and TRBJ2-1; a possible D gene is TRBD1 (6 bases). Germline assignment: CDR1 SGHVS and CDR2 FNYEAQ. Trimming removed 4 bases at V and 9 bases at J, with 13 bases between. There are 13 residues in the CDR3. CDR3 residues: CASSSKLGGEQFF. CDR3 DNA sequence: TGTGCCAGCAGCTCCAAACTAGGGGGTGAGCAGTTCTTC.

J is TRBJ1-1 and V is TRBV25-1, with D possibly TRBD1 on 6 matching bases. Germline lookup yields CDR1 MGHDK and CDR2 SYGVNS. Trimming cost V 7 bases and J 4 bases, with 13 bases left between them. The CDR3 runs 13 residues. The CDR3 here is CASKFGGRTEAFF. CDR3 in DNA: TGTGCCAGCAAATTCGGGGGGCGCACTGAAGCTTTCTTT.

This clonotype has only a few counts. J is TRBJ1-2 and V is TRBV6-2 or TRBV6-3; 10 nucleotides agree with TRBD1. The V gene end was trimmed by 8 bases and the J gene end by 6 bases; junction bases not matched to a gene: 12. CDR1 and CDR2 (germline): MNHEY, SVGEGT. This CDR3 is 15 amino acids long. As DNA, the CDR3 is TGTGCCAGCGCGAGGGATGGCGGGACAGGGGATGGCTACACCTTC. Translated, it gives CASARDGGTGDGYTF.

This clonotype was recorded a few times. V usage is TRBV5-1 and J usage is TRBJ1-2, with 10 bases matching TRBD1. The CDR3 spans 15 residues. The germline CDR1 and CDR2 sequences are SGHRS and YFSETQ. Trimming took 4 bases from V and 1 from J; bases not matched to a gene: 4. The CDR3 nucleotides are TGCGCCAGCAGCAACCGGGACAGGGGTAACTATGGCTACACCTTC. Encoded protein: CASSNRDRGNYGYTF.